Sequencing of this T cell receptor beta chain was carried out in a study of T cells in Graves' hyperthyroidism and ophthalmopathy. Stability of Graves' hyperthyroidism was defined as absent ophthalmopathy progression within 18 months. Study-wide points: Most thyroid clonotypes that were expanded above 0.001 also turned up in blood.

It was RNA transcripts that yielded the amplified TCR beta CDR3 regions. The primer set for the first-round RT-PCR of the TCR CDR3 was HTBI. TCRdb called the multiplex PCR reads again in MiXCR, with one record for every CDR3 protein. The table records approximately 420,000 distinct CDR3 sequences, more than 13% of them present only once. This clonotype was detected many times. Its antigen is still unknown. This CDR3 region has 16 residues. Between the trimmed V and J ends, which lost 1 base and 0 bases, there was a span of 12 bases. Germline assignment: CDR1 SGHRS and CDR2 YFSETQ. The genes are TRBV5-1 and TRBJ2-3; no clear D. Sequencing was performed on blood. This sequence originates from a woman aged 25 to 45 with Graves' hyperthyroidism. DNA of the CDR3: TGCGCCAGCAGCTTGTTGGCGGTTACTAGCACAGATACGCAGTATTTT. It encodes CASSLLAVTSTDTQYF.